This TCR beta chain derives from a study of blood T cell repertoires in COVID-19. Libraries were prepared by immunoSEQ multiplex PCR; TCRdb keeps only in-frame clonotypes and omits some of them. The sample holds 65,000 to 90,000 clones, approximately 85% seen once. The TCR comes from a man between 50 and 59 years old with active COVID-19. Sequenced sample: peripheral blood.

CDR3 residues: CASASGTGLLGNTF. CDR3 sequence (DNA): TGTGCCAGCGCCTCTGGGACAGGGCTTCTAGGTAACACCTTC. The chain combines TRBV6-6 with TRBJ1-2; 9 bases agree with TRBD1. Trimming cost V 8 bases and J 12 bases; bases outside gene matches: 16. CDR3 length: 14 amino acids. Germline V gene lookup returns CDR1 MNHNY and CDR2 SVGAGI (reference sequence).